The T cell receptor (beta chain) described here comes from a study of radiotherapy plus CTLA-4 blockade in lung cancer. Study-level points and caveats: TCR clones from tumors expanded in blood after radiotherapy plus ipilimumab.

Repertoires were generated with immunoSEQ multiplex PCR, while TCRdb's copy carries only in-frame clones and drops some. The table has about 88,000 clones, about two thirds seen once. Enrolled patients, whose metastatic non-small-cell lung cancer was chemo-refractory, received focal radiation plus CTLA-4 blockade with ipilimumab. This CDR3 has 15 residues. V was clipped by 0 bases and J by 4 bases, with 12 bases between them. Germline CDR1 is ENHRY and CDR2 is SYGVKD. Comment on this clone: As yet, its antigen is unknown.

Material: peripheral blood, obtained from a patient treated with radiotherapy plus ipilimumab. The chain links TRBV10-3 to TRBJ1-2, with D unclear. The sequence came from a human donor with non-small cell lung cancer that progressed on radiotherapy plus ipilimumab. This CDR3 reads CAISESGRQAYGYTF. In DNA form, the CDR3 reads TGTGCCATCAGTGAGTCTGGCAGGCAAGCCTATGGCTACACCTTC.